This T cell receptor beta chain was recovered during a study of T cell changes during pregnancy in multiple sclerosis (dated by TCRdb to about 2019). Background for the entire study: Changes in the T cell repertoire over the course of pregnancy were examined in this study in women with multiple sclerosis.

Regarding this clone: Its antigen is not yet known. No base quality information exists; no much larger clone differs at one position.

The method was the immunoSEQ multiplex PCR assay. TCRdb provides this immuneACCESS table in a form limited to in-frame rearrangements. Some clones are lacking; in checked studies, under half of them reflect an unresolved V gene, and why the rest are absent is not known. A total of around 60,000 clones appear in this sample, under 95% of them only once. Approximately 3.5% of the sample comes from the top ten. Its CDR3 holds 14 amino acids, cysteine through phenylalanine. Only CDR3 DNA is held: 42 bases, read in frame from base 1. V drops 2 bases and J drops 5 bases, leaving 10 bases in between. Sequences SGHTA (CDR1) and FQGNSA (CDR2) are obtained from the germline V gene.

The sequenced sample was CD8+ T cells from peripheral blood mononuclear cells, obtained in the third trimester of pregnancy. This clonotype was obtained from a female donor with multiple sclerosis, enrolled in a pregnancy study. The chain uses TRBV7-2 and TRBJ2-1; TRBD1 is possibly the D segment (5 matching bases). The DNA sequence is as follows: TGTGCCAGCAGCTTATGGGGCGGAAACAATGAGCAGTTCTTC. Its amino acids are CASSLWGGNNEQFF.